One and the same sample provided the 26 T cell receptor beta chains below, sequenced in a study of shared clonotypes between healthy human individuals. Assay: immunoSEQ multiplex PCR; the TCRdb copy retains only in-frame clones and omits some. The repertoire includes about 2.4 million clones, 90% to 95% of them detected once, and approximately 0.35% sits in the top ten. Sequencing was done on a sample of naive CD4+ T cells from PBMCs. As for subset: CD45RA+ positively selected. The source of these receptors is a man between 18 and 35 years old in good health. Some clones in this sample may be carry-over from other donors' samples.

The chain uses TRBV28 and TRBJ2-2, with 10 bases fitting TRBD1. With V trimmed by 5 bases and J by 7 bases, 10 bases remained unmatched. CDR3 length: 16 residues. The germline V gene has CDR1 MDHEN and CDR2 SYDVKM. CDR3 amino acids: CASSALPGQGGGELFF. DNA for the CDR3: TGTGCCAGCAGTGCACTACCAGGACAGGGGGGCGGGGAGCTGTTTTTT.

The V call is TRBV27, the J call TRBJ2-7, with no clear D. Deletions cut 2 bases from V and 4 bases from J, with 9 bases between. Looked up from germline, CDR1 is MNHEY and CDR2 is SMNVEV (reference sequence). The CDR3 contains 13 residues. DNA of the CDR3: TGTGCCAGCAGTTTACATGGTTTGTACGAGCAGTACTTC. The encoded protein is CASSLHGLYEQYF.

CDR3 sequence (DNA): TGTGCCAGCAGAGTTACTAGCGCCCAAGAGACCCAGTACTTC. Protein: CASRVTSAQETQYF. The chain is built from TRBV7-2 and TRBJ2-5; TRBD2 aligns across 7 bases. Germline CDR1 and CDR2: SGHTA and FQGNSA. J lost 1 base, V lost 6 bases, and 5 bases had no gene match. The CDR3 is 14 residues long.

On this clone itself: Within the sample, other DNA sequences also encode this same CDR3. The chain couples TRBV9 to TRBJ2-5; D ambiguous. V shed 0 bases and J shed 2 bases, with 8 bases lying between them. Germline V lookup: CDR1 SGDLS, CDR2 YYNGEE. The CDR3 has 14 residues. The CDR3 sequence: CASSVGQVQETQYF. The CDR3 nucleotides are TGTGCCAGCAGCGTAGGACAAGTACAAGAGACCCAGTACTTC.

V usage is TRBV5-1 and J usage is TRBJ1-4; D is uncertain. Trimming removed 4 bases from V and 5 bases from J, with 15 bases in between. CDR3 length equals 15 residues. Germline CDR1 is SGHRS and CDR2 is YFSETQ. CDR3 nucleotide sequence: TGCGCCAGCAGCCCCCTCGGGAGATACAATGAAAAACTGTTTTTT. It is translated as CASSPLGRYNEKLFF.

The chain couples TRBV6-5 to TRBJ1-3; no firm D call. The CDR3 is 16 amino acids. V dropped 4 bases and J dropped 0 bases, with 13 bases sitting between them. Germline V gene sequence: CDR1 MNHEY, CDR2 SVGAGI. The CDR3 DNA is TGTGCCAGCAGTTCCCACGGAGCGAGCTCTGGAAACACCATATATTTT. Translated: CASSSHGASSGNTIYF.

CDR3 in DNA: TGTGCCAGCAGCTTAGCGATGGACAGGGGAGGCGGCTACACCTTC. Encoded protein: CASSLAMDRGGGYTF. The rearrangement links TRBV7-2 to TRBJ1-2, with 9 bases matching TRBD1. V gave up 0 bases and J gave up 8 bases; unmatched junction bases: 7. CDR1 and CDR2 from the germline V gene are SGHTA and FQGNSA. The CDR3 loop spans 15 amino acids.

The chain employs TRBV29-1 and TRBJ2-2; D is possibly TRBD2 (6 bases). The germline V and J ends were trimmed by 7 bases and 5 bases, with 11 bases remaining between them. Germline V gene data show CDR1 as SQVTM and CDR2 as ANQGSEA. This CDR3 contains 12 residues. CDR3 region: CSGSGRTGELFF. Written as DNA, the CDR3 is TGCAGCGGGTCAGGGAGGACCGGGGAGCTGTTTTTT.

The chain couples TRBV6-6 to TRBJ2-1, with TRBD2 matching 7 bases. Per the germline V gene, CDR1 is MNHNY and CDR2 is SVGAGI (reference sequence). V lost 2 bases to trimming and J lost 5 bases; unmatched junction nucleotides: 6. CDR3 length equals 15 residues. The CDR3 nucleotides read TGTGCCAGCAGTTACGGAGGACTAGGGAACAATGAGCAGTTCTTC. Protein sequence: CASSYGGLGNNEQFF.

The chain links TRBV6-5 to TRBJ2-7; TRBD1 agrees at 10 bases. The trim removed 4 bases at V and 4 bases at J, leaving 1 base unmatched. Germline CDR1 MNHEY, CDR2 SVGAGI. CDR3 length: 13 amino acids. As DNA, the CDR3 is TGTGCCAGCAGTTTGGACAGGGGGTACGAGCAGTACTTC. It is translated as CASSLDRGYEQYF.

V and J are TRBV7-8 and TRBJ2-7, with 12 bases aligning to TRBD2. V gave up 2 bases and J gave up 1 base; unmatched junction bases: 15. The germline CDR1 and CDR2 sequences are SGHVS and FQNEAQ. This CDR3 is built from 20 residues. In nucleotides, the CDR3 is TGTGCCAGCAGCTTAAAGGCGACAGTAGGACTAGCGGGAAAGTCCTACGAGCAGTACTTC. It encodes CASSLKATVGLAGKSYEQYF.

This chain connects TRBV30 to TRBJ1-4; tentatively, D is TRBD1 (5 bases). The CDR3 runs 12 residues. Trimming took off 4 bases at V and 8 bases at J, with 11 bases between the two ends. Per germline, CDR1 GTSNPN and CDR2 SVGIG (reference sequence). The DNA for the CDR3 is TGTGCCTGGATGACGGGACGAGAAAAACTGTTTTTT. Protein sequence: CAWMTGREKLFF. Variable domain in full (rest from reference TRBV30 and TRBJ1-4): SQTIHQWPATLVQPVGSPLSLECTVEGTSNPNLYWYRQAAGRGLQLLFYSVGIGQISSEVPQNLSASRPQDRQFILSSKKLLLSDSGFYLCAWMTGREKLFFGSGTQLSVL.

To note about this clone: The identical CDR3 is also encoded by other nucleotide sequences in the sample. CDR3 sequence: CASSSDRNTEAFF. CDR3 in DNA: TGTGCCAGCTCGTCGGACAGGAACACTGAAGCTTTCTTT. J is TRBJ1-1 and V is TRBV18; TRBD1 is a possible D gene (6 bases). V was pared by 6 bases and J by 1 base, with 9 bases between. Germline-derived CDR1 and CDR2 are KGHSH and LQKENI. The length of the CDR3 is 13 residues.

This clone was seen only once. This sequence joins TRBV6-6 and TRBJ2-5; 7 bases are shared with TRBD2. This CDR3 comprises 15 residues. After removal of 3 bases from V and 4 bases from J, the junction contained 8 bases not matched to a gene. CDR1 is MNHNY and CDR2 is SVGAGI in the germline V gene (reference sequence). The CDR3 coding sequence is TGTGCCAGCAGTTATGTGGGAGGGCCGAGAGAGACCCAGTACTTC. This sequence encodes CASSYVGGPRETQYF.

This chain joins TRBV28 and TRBJ1-2; D perhaps matches TRBD1 (6 bases). The CDR3 covers 14 residues. Trimming took 8 bases from V and 4 from J, leaving 17 bases between them. Per germline, CDR1 MDHEN and CDR2 SYDVKM. Written as DNA, the CDR3 is TGTGCCAGCTTTTTACAGGGCCAAGGCTATGGCTACACCTTC. Its protein product is CASFLQGQGYGYTF.

On this clone itself: Other DNA sequences in the sample encode the same CDR3. The V call is TRBV27, the J call TRBJ2-7; 11 nucleotides agree with TRBD2. The CDR3 extends over 16 amino acids. Germline V gives CDR1 MNHEY, CDR2 SMNVEV (reference sequence). The V segment lost 5 bases and the J segment 2 bases; nucleotides outside the gene matches: 8. CDR3 bases: TGTGCCAGCAGTCCCCGTGGACTAGCGGGCACCTACGAGCAGTACTTC. This gives the protein CASSPRGLAGTYEQYF.

The gene calls are TRBV9 and TRBJ1-1, with TRBD1 matching over 7 bases. The CDR3 has 15 amino acids. Germline V gene sequence: CDR1 SGDLS, CDR2 YYNGEE. Trimming cost V 6 bases and J 5 bases; bases outside gene matches: 13. The CDR3 region has the DNA TGTGCCAGCACCGAAGGGCCAGGGGGACAGACTGAAGCTTTCTTT. It yields the protein CASTEGPGGQTEAFF.

The chain uses TRBV5-1 and TRBJ2-7, with D possibly TRBD2 on 6 matching bases. Germline CDR1 and CDR2: SGHRS and YFSETQ. There are 15 residues in the CDR3. Trimming shortened V by 0 bases and J by 3 bases, and 13 bases separated the two germline ends. This chain's CDR3 is CASSLVGTADYEQYF. For the CDR3, the DNA is TGCGCCAGCAGCTTGGTTGGGACTGCAGACTACGAGCAGTACTTC.

The CDR3 here is CASSFPTTGRTDTQYF. In DNA, the CDR3 is TGTGCCAGCAGCTTTCCTACCACGGGACGCACAGATACGCAGTATTTT. The chain uses TRBV7-9 and TRBJ2-3, with D perhaps TRBD1 or TRBD2 (5 bases each). Germline V lookup: CDR1 SEHNR, CDR2 FQNEAQ (reference sequence). Between the trimmed V and J ends, which lost 3 bases and 1 base, there was a span of 14 bases. CDR3 length equals 16 residues.

The rearrangement uses TRBV27 and TRBJ2-3, with TRBD1 as a possible D gene (6 bases). The germline V gene has CDR1 MNHEY and CDR2 SMNVEV (reference sequence). Between the trimmed V and J ends, which lost 4 bases and 9 bases, there was a span of 11 bases. This CDR3 region has 12 residues. Here the CDR3 DNA reads TGTGCCAGCAGTTGGACGGGACACACGCAGTATTTT. Its translation is CASSWTGHTQYF.

The genes are TRBV11-3 and TRBJ2-1, with TRBD2 matching over 7 bases. Unmatched junction bases numbered 10, after V lost 5 bases and J lost 9 bases. From germline, CDR1 is SGHNT and CDR2 YENEEA. This CDR3 has 14 residues. CDR3 nucleotide sequence: TGTGCCAGCAGCGGAACTAGCGTAGTTGGTGAGCAGTTCTTC. Residues: CASSGTSVVGEQFF.

The chain carries TRBV7-2 and TRBJ2-5, with 8 bases identical to TRBD1. The CDR3 is 15 residues long. The germline CDR1 and CDR2 sequences are SGHTA and FQGNSA. The V gene end was trimmed by 4 bases and the J gene end by 4 bases; junction bases not matched to a gene: 8. This chain's CDR3 is CASSWGGQGGETQYF. The CDR3 nucleotides are TGTGCCAGCAGCTGGGGAGGACAGGGAGGAGAGACCCAGTACTTC.

V gene TRBV28 combines with J gene TRBJ1-1; no definite D call. The CDR3 runs 13 residues. Germline CDR1 is MDHEN and CDR2 is SYDVKM. Trimming stripped 5 bases from V and 5 bases from J, with 12 bases between. For the CDR3, the DNA is TGTGCCAGCAGTCCATTCATGGGAACTGAAGCTTTCTTT. Amino acid sequence: CASSPFMGTEAFF.

The gene calls are TRBV28 and TRBJ2-7; D gene uncertain. CDR3 length: 13 amino acids. Germline V gene sequence: CDR1 MDHEN, CDR2 SYDVKM. The V end was cut by 7 bases, the J end by 2 bases, with 12 bases between. This CDR3 is CASNLGNAYEQYF. CDR3 in DNA: TGTGCCAGCAACCTCGGCAACGCCTACGAGCAGTACTTC.

The chain carries TRBV7-9 and TRBJ2-7; 8 nucleotides match TRBD1. The ends lost 4 bases at V and 3 bases at J; junction bases unmatched: 17. Germline V gene data show CDR1 as SEHNR and CDR2 as FQNEAQ (reference sequence). This CDR3 has 18 amino acids. CDR3 protein: CASSSAGGQITNYYEQYF. For the CDR3, the DNA is TGTGCCAGCAGCTCCGCAGGGGGCCAGATAACCAACTACTACGAGCAGTACTTC.

This chain connects TRBV9 to TRBJ2-7, with D possibly being TRBD2 (5 bases). V was pared by 4 bases and J by 3 bases, with 17 bases between. CDR3 length: 15 amino acids. In germline, CDR1 is SGDLS, CDR2 YYNGEE. As DNA, the CDR3 is TGTGCCAGCAGCACAAGGGCCTACGCGGGCTACGAGCAGTACTTC. Protein sequence: CASSTRAYAGYEQYF.